This TCR beta chain is drawn from a study of shared clonotypes between healthy human individuals (dated by TCRdb to between 2020 and 2021). As for the study more broadly: The cohort comprised two women and a few men aged 18 to 49 years. Blood TCR repertoires of about 5 healthy adults were deeply sequenced to estimate repertoire size and the extent of clonotype sharing between individuals. To increase sequencing depth and limit assay-specific biases, different laboratories used diverse techniques to prepare libraries and sequence TCR repertoires. Per donor, leukapheresis produced somewhere between about 0.85 and 8.9 billion PBMCs. For each donor, three plates each were used for CD4 naive and CD4 memory, two plates were used for CD8 naive, and one plate was used for CD8 memory.

Healthy HIV-negative adults with no recently reported acute infections or vaccinations were included as donors. Every donor was a Caucasian adult residing in Nashville, Tennessee, USA. CD4+ T cells were enriched by magnetic negative selection; naive cells were then positively selected on CD45RA, and the negative fraction formed the memory subset. Blood was collected by leukapheresis, and PBMCs were isolated by Ficoll-Histopaque density gradient centrifugation and then cryopreserved in liquid nitrogen vapor phase. Analytical flow cytometry was used to check the purity and quantity of each magnetically sorted T cell population. Each sorted fraction had its genomic DNA isolated and then quantified by UV absorbance on a Nanodrop 2000c. Broader findings and caveats from the paper: Only blood was sampled, and tissue TCR repertoires likely differ from those in blood. Clonotypes shared by all four sorted-subset donors showed higher generation probabilities than non-shared clonotypes. Roughly 5% of naive CD4, 3.5% of naive CD8, roughly 2.4% of memory CD4, and 0.35% to 0.5% of memory CD8 clonotypes were shared across several donors. Rarefaction of sorted-subset datasets indicated incomplete sequencing despite the large sequencing depth. Larger estimated clonotype richness was generally found for naive subsets than for memory subsets. Because the study included a small number of donors, the genetic and exposure-history diversity represented was limited. Pairwise subsampling led to the expectation that sequencing depth would affect the degree of clonotype sharing among donors.

TCR CDR3 regions were amplified from genomic DNA by multiplex PCR using the deep immunoSEQ assay. Extracted genomic DNA from each cell subset was spread evenly across all wells of several immunoSEQ 96-well plates, with each plate serving as a replicate. For sorted subsets, around 0.2 ug of genomic DNA, equivalent to about 30,000 T cell genomes, went into each replicate PCR. Purified libraries were quantified with a Qubit 3.0 fluorometer, sized on a Bioanalyzer 2100, and re-quantified with the KAPA Library Quantification kit. Every immunoSEQ 96-well plate was sequenced on a dedicated single-read 150-cycle Illumina NextSeq 550 flow cell. On the authors' methods: Because the immunoSEQ output held only junctional sequences and lacked quality scores, the filtering could not match the filtering applied to full-length reads. Sequences were annotated with PyIR, a Python wrapper for IgBLAST v1.9, and V/J genes and CDR3 were assigned using IMGT germline references. Any read was removed if the V/J assignment was weak (E-value above 1e-6), the CDR3 was missing, or the read contained stop codons, out-of-frame junctions, or ambiguous translated residues. V3J clonotypes were defined by identical inferred V gene, J gene, and CDR3 amino acid sequence. Percentage overlap between repertoires was computed as shared unique clonotypes divided by the size of the smaller repertoire. Richness of each repertoire was evaluated using RTK rarefaction, the Chao1 estimator, and Recon v2.1 estimates of unobserved clonotypes. For all TCRbeta clonotypes obtained by the gDNA method from a few donors, generation probabilities were computed with OLGA. The table comes from immuneACCESS by way of TCRdb, which keeps in-frame sequences with V and J called. Part of the clones is missing from these tables; in studies checked, under half for an unresolved V gene and the rest for unknown reasons. That table gives V, J and clone size, and the DNA gave D and trimming. The sample records millions of clones, more than 80% of which are singletons. The ten largest clones add up to 0.39% of the sample.

Worth noting for this clone: This receptor's antigen is unknown. Base qualities are not at hand, and no much larger clone is one base apart.

The germline V gene provides CDR1 LGHNA and CDR2 YSLEER. A distance of 17 bases separates the germline ends of V and J, which lose 2 bases and 0 bases respectively. Counted from cysteine to phenylalanine, this CDR3 has 18 amino acids. Just CDR3 DNA is preserved here, 54 bases in frame from base 1. The receptor was derived from a young man in good health. Some clones in this sample may be carry-over from other donors' samples. Sequencing input: naive CD4+ T cells from PBMCs. The cell subset or site label corresponds to: CD45RA+ positively selected. Recombination connected TRBV4-3 to TRBJ1-3; possibly the D gene is TRBD1, per 6 matching bases. The DNA sequence is TGCGCCAGCAGCCAATTCTACGCAGGGGCGAACTCTGGAAACACCATATATTTT. Translation gives CASSQFYAGANSGNTIYF.